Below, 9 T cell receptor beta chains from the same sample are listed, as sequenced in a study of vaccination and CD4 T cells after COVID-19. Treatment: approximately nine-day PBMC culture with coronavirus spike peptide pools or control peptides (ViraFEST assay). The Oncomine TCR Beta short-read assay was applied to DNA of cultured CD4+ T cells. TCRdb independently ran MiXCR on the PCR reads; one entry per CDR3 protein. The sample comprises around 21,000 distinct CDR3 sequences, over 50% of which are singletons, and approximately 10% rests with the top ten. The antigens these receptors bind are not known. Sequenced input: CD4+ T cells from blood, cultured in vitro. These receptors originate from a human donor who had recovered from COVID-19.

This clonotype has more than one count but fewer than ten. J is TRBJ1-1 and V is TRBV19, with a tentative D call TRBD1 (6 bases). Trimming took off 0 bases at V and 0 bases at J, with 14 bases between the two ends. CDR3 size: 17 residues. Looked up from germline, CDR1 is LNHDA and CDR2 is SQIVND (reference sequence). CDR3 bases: TGTGCCAGTAGTATAGATGTGGGGGGGACATTGAACACTGAAGCTTTCTTT. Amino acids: CASSIDVGGTLNTEAFF.

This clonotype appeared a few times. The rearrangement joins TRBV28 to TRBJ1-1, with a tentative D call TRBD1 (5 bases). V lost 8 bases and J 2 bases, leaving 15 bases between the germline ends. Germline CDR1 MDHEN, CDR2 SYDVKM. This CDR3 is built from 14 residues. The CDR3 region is CASRIGQANTEAFF. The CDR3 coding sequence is TGTGCCAGCCGCATAGGACAAGCTAACACTGAAGCTTTCTTT.

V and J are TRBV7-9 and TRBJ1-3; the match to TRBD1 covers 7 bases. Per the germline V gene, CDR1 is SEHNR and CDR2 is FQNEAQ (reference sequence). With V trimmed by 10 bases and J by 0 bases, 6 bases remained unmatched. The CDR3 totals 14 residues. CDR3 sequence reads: CAILTGSSGNTIYF. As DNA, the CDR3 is TGTGCCATCCTGACAGGGAGCTCTGGAAACACCATATATTTT.

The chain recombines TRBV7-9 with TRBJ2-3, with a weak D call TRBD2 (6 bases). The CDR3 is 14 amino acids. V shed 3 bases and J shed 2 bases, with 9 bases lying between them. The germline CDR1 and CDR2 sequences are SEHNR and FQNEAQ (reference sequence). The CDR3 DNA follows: TGTGCCAGCAGCTTTAGCGGCACCACAGATACGCAGTATTTT. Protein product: CASSFSGTTDTQYF.

The chain's CDR3 is CASSLSPRTENYGYTF. The DNA for the CDR3 is TGTGCCAGCAGCTTAAGTCCCAGGACAGAGAACTATGGCTACACCTTC. The chain couples TRBV7-3 to TRBJ1-2; TRBD1 might be the D (6 bases). The V and J ends lost 1 base and 2 bases respectively, with 14 bases between them. CDR3 length equals 16 residues. Germline values: CDR1 SGHTA, CDR2 FQGTGA. The whole variable domain, filled in from reference TRBV7-3 and TRBJ1-2, reads GAGVSQTPSNKVTEKGKYVELRCDPISGHTALYWYRQSLGQGPEFLIYFQGTGAADDSGLPNDRFFAVRPEGSVSTLKIQRTERGDSAVYLCASSLSPRTENYGYTFGSGTRLTVV.

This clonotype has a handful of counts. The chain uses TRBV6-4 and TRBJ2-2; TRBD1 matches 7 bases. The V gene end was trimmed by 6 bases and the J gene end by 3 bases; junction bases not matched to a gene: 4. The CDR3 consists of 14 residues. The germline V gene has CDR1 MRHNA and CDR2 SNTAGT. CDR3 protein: CASSQDRYTGELFF. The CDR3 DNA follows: TGTGCCAGCAGCCAGGACAGGTACACCGGGGAGCTGTTTTTT.

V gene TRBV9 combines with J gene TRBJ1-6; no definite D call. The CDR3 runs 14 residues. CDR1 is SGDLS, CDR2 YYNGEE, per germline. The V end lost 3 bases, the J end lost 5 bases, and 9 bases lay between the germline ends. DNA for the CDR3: TGTGCCAGCAGCGCCGGAGGCAATAATTCACCCCTCCACTTT. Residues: CASSAGGNNSPLHF.

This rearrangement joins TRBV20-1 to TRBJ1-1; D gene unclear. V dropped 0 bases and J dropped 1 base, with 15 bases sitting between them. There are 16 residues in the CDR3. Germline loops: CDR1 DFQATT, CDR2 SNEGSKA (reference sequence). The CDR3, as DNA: TGCAGTGCTAGAGATGGTCTTCCCCTACAGAACACTGAAGCTTTCTTT. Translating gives CSARDGLPLQNTEAFF.

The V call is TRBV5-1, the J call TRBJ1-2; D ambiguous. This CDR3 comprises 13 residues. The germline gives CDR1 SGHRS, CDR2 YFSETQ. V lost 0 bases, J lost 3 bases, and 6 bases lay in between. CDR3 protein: CASSLEADYGYTF. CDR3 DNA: TGCGCCAGCAGCTTGGAGGCGGACTATGGCTACACCTTC.